The text below deals with one T cell receptor (beta chain). No antigen is known for it. Base qualities are not provided; no much larger clone lies one nucleotide away. What the time point label conveys for this sample: about 25 weeks on oral tofacitinib. The treatment or condition label, as the study defines it: oral pan-JAK inhibitor, 5-10 mg twice daily. Peripheral blood and lesional scalp punch biopsies were obtained from patients with alopecia areata. After PBMCs were isolated by density centrifugation and stained for CD3, CD4 and CD8, a FACSAria was used to sort CD4+ and CD8+ T cells. This sample is drawn from a study of CD8+ T cells in alopecia areata (dated 2018 in TCRdb). For context, the study as a whole: The treated patients, all with moderate-to-severe alopecia areata, were enrolled in an open-label pilot trial of oral tofacitinib given at 5 to 10 mg twice daily. Human TCRbeta sequencing covered scalp tissue and sorted CD4+ and CD8+ peripheral blood T cells from patchy and totalis/universalis alopecia areata patients and healthy controls. Clonality in the scalp was compared among normal scalp (n=4), patchy alopecia areata scalp (n=8), and alopecia totalis/universalis scalp (n=8). TCRbeta CDR3 regions were amplified by immunoSEQ multiplex PCR using 35 Vbeta forward and 13 Jbeta reverse primers. RNA was extracted with the PAXgene miRNA kit for fixed scalp, the miRNeasy kit for PBMCs, and the RNeasy kit for mouse skin. To study T cell clonal expansion in alopecia areata, the researchers applied high-throughput TCRbeta sequencing to both the C3H/HeJ mouse model and human patients. Biopsies were taken from tofacitinib-treated patients at baseline and again at 4 and 24 weeks into treatment, and several of those patients also had a later scalp biopsy. For the treated patients, the SALT score, which quantifies what percentage of scalp surface area is affected, served as the measure of disease severity. Patients received tofacitinib for 6 to 18 months and were then followed off drug for 6 months to check for delayed response and recurrence. Findings and caveats that apply to the study as a whole: Because the treated cohort was small and had just a single nonresponder, larger studies are needed to establish links between baseline CD8+ expansion and response. Compared with normal scalp, lesional scalp had higher clonality and more expanded CD8+ clones, particularly in alopecia totalis/universalis, a pattern that suggests antigenic drive. Many expanded lesional clones persisted in scalp and blood during tofacitinib treatment, which may partly explain relapse after stopping treatment. Compared with mice, TCR sequences shared between patients were less clear, possibly partly because of HLA diversity across the patient population. Unlike mouse skin, which is dominated by gammadelta T cells, normal human skin has resident alphabeta T cells that are also sequenced, and this complicates analysis of the scalp TCR repertoire. Tofacitinib significantly decreased scalp clonality and the number of expanded CD8+ clones among the top 100 scalp clones.

Receptor libraries were prepared by the immunoSEQ multiplex PCR assay. RNA was extracted from all samples and reverse transcribed into cDNA as template for TCR sequencing. SuperScript III was used for first-strand cDNA synthesis, primed with a 2:1 mix of oligo-dT and random hexamers. A synthetic immune receptor repertoire was used to measure amplification bias, and any remaining bias was corrected computationally. In the authors' own workflow: Raw reads were preprocessed for error removal, and CDR3 was defined according to IMGT conventions as running from the conserved cysteine to phenylalanine. Clonality was computed by normalizing Shannon entropy by log2 of the number of productive unique TCRs and subtracting the result from 1. Whether scalp clones were CD4 or CD8 was inferred by matching scalp TCRbeta sequences against CD4 and CD8 repertoires sorted from blood. Entries here come from immuneACCESS through TCRdb and include only in-frame sequences with V and J called. Some clones fail to appear in such tables; in the studies checked, an unresolved V gene covers under half of the shortfall, and the cause of the remainder is unknown. The DNA gave D and trimming, while V, J and clone size come from that table. The sample table records some 200,000 clones; 58% of these occur just once. The top ten constitute roughly 5.8% of the sample.

The CDR1 and CDR2 encoded by the germline V gene are SNHLY and FYNNEI. CDR3 length: 12 amino acids, cysteine to phenylalanine. Here the CDR3 DNA is all that survives: 36 bases in frame from base 1. V sheds 6 bases and J sheds 7 bases, leaving 10 bases between their ends. The rearranged segments are TRBV2 and TRBJ2-1; no D segment can be confidently identified. The TCR originated in a human donor with alopecia areata. Sample: CD4+ T cells sorted from blood, taken at week 24, from a patient treated with tofacitinib. The CDR3 is CASSTPGNEQFF. The DNA sequence reads TGTGCCAGCAGCACCCCCGGGAATGAGCAGTTCTTC.